What follows are 5 T cell receptor beta chains derived from one specimen sequenced in a study of OX40 agonist ivuxolimab in advanced cancers. The library was built by means of the immunoSEQ multiplex PCR assay. TCRdb took this table from immuneACCESS and kept in-frame rearrangements with V and J called. Such tables lack part of the clones; where checked against another copy, unresolved V genes explain under half of the gap, and the rest is unexplained. The sample data list 60,000 to 65,000 clones, and 91% of these were observed just once. Clones ranked in the top ten supply roughly 1.9% of the sample. The sequencing used CD4+ or CD8+ T cells sorted from blood, collected in a trial of the OX40 agonist ivuxolimab. The receptors shown here come from an adult with an advanced solid tumor such as melanoma, head and neck, liver or kidney cancer.

CDR3: CASSLAPMGQLNQPQHF. In nucleotides, the CDR3 is TGTGCCAGCAGCTTAGCCCCAATGGGACAGCTAAATCAGCCCCAGCATTTT. This chain links TRBV7-6 with TRBJ1-5, with 7 bases matching TRBD1. The germline V gene has CDR1 SGHVS and CDR2 FNYEAQ. CDR3 length equals 17 residues. V was pared by 0 bases and J by 4 bases, with 9 bases of the junction left unmatched.

The V and J genes are TRBV5-4 and TRBJ2-2, with D perhaps TRBD1 (5 bases). Germline CDR1 reads SGHNT; CDR2 reads YYREEE (reference sequence). CDR3 size: 15 residues. The V gene lost 4 bases and the J gene lost 4 bases, with 14 bases spanning the gap. The CDR3 DNA reads TGTGCCAGCAGCGAAAACAGGCAACTCACCGGGGAGCTGTTTTTT. Amino acid sequence: CASSENRQLTGELFF.

The V and J genes are TRBV20-1 and TRBJ2-3, with no clear D. The V end lost 7 bases, the J end lost 2 bases, and 4 bases lay between the germline ends. The CDR3 length is 10 residues. CDR1 and CDR2 (germline): DFQATT, SNEGSKA (reference sequence). Here the CDR3 DNA reads TGCAGTGTTCTCACAGATACGCAGTATTTT. Its protein product is CSVLTDTQYF.

V usage is TRBV30 and J usage is TRBJ1-3, with D tentatively TRBD1 (5 bases). This CDR3 has 17 residues. Germline V gene lookup returns CDR1 GTSNPN and CDR2 SVGIG (reference sequence). The germline V and J ends were trimmed by 0 bases and 9 bases, with 24 bases remaining between them. The chain's CDR3 is CAWSVPPDLTGFGTIYF. For the CDR3, the DNA is TGTGCCTGGAGTGTACCTCCCGACCTCACAGGTTTCGGCACCATATATTTT.

DNA for the CDR3: TGTGCCTGGAGTCGTAACATAGACGGATGGGCAACTAATGAAAAACTGTTTTTT. It encodes CAWSRNIDGWATNEKLFF. The rearrangement joins TRBV30 to TRBJ1-4; no definite D call. Looked up from germline, CDR1 is GTSNPN and CDR2 is SVGIG (reference sequence). The CDR3 runs 18 residues. Trimming cost V 2 bases and J 0 bases, with 19 bases left between them.